These T cell receptor beta chains were read from a single sample in a study of T cells in Graves' hyperthyroidism and ophthalmopathy. TCRdb reprocessed the multiplex PCR reads with MiXCR, giving one entry per CDR3 protein. Of about 770,000 distinct CDR3 sequences listed, 18% are singletons. The sample taken for sequencing was blood. These receptors were obtained from a woman aged 45 to 65 with Graves' hyperthyroidism that later progressed to Graves' ophthalmopathy. The CDR3 runs from the conserved cysteine through the conserved F or W. D genes are given only for firm matches. Not all rows give a size; the values are once, few, many and, for expanded clones, a class.

V gene	clone size	J gene	D gene	CDR3 DNA	CDR3 protein
TRBV10-3	NA	TRBJ1-4	TRBD1	TGTGCCATCAGGGGCAGGGACAGTGAAAAACTGTTTTTT	CAIRGRDSEKLFF
TRBV5-1	many	TRBJ2-1	NA	TGCGCCAGCAGCTTGGTAACTGACAATGAGCAGTTCTTC	CASSLVTDNEQFF
TRBV19	few	TRBJ2-4	NA	TGTGCCAGTAAGCGGGCGGGGTTAGCCAAAAACATTCAGTACTTC	CASKRAGLAKNIQYF
TRBV6-1	NA	TRBJ1-2	NA	TGTGCCAGCAGTGAAGGGGGGGTCTCGGGGACCTTC	CASSEGGVSGTF
TRBV5-1	many	TRBJ2-1	NA	TGTGCCAGCAGCTTGGAACCGTACAATGAGCAGTTCTTC	CASSLEPYNEQFF
TRBV27	many	TRBJ2-7	NA	TGTGCCAGCAGTTTATCTCCCAGCTACGAGCAGTACTTC	CASSLSPSYEQYF
TRBV6-1	many	TRBJ1-1	NA	TGTGCCAGCAGTTCGGATGAGAACACTGAAGCTTTCTTT	CASSSDENTEAFF
TRBV6-5	few	TRBJ1-2	TRBD1	TGTGCCAGCAGTTACTCACTGGGGACAGACGGCTATGGCTACACCTTC	CASSYSLGTDGYGYTF
TRBV5-1	NA	TRBJ2-2	NA	TGCGCCAGCAGCTCGTTTGGTCGGCAACAGGGTGGAGGGACCGGGGAGCTGTTTTTT	CASSSFGRQQGGGTGELFF
TRBV12-3/TRBV12-4	many	TRBJ2-3	NA	TGTGCCAGCAGGAACGGGGCAGGGACAATTACAGATACGCAGTATTTT	CASRNGAGTITDTQYF
TRBV11-1	many	TRBJ1-1	NA	TGTGCCAGCAGATTCCACCACAGGGATACTGAAGCTTTCTTT	CASRFHHRDTEAFF
TRBV3-1	NA	TRBJ1-1	NA	TGTGCCAGCAGCCACCCCACCGGGCGTACGGGCACTGAAGCTTTCTTT	CASSHPTGRTGTEAFF
TRBV5-1	NA	TRBJ1-4	TRBD1	TGCGCCAGCAGCTTGGGGCAGGGGGTCCCAAGGAAACTGTTTTTT	CASSLGQGVPRKLFF
TRBV7-2	few	TRBJ1-3	NA	TGTGCCAGCAGCTGGTCGGGACACCGCTCTGGAAACACCATATATTTT	CASSWSGHRSGNTIYF
TRBV5-1	NA	TRBJ2-5	TRBD1	TGCGCCAGCAGTAACTCTGCAGGGGGGACCCAGTACTTC	CASSNSAGGTQYF
TRBV20-1	many	TRBJ2-7	TRBD1	TGCAGTGCTAGGGGGCCAGGGGGTTTCTCCGAGCAGTACTTC	CSARGPGGFSEQYF
TRBV30	many	TRBJ1-4	TRBD1	TGTGCCTGGGCCCCCGGGACAGCTAATGAAAAACTGTTTTTT	CAWAPGTANEKLFF